This section outlines one T cell receptor (beta chain) sequence together with its context. Unique molecular identifiers tagged the TCRbeta library. MiXCR was run by TCRdb on the PCR reads, yielding one entry per CDR3 protein. The sample lists under 450,000 distinct CDR3 sequences; less than 15% were seen once. The CDR3 is 14 residues long. The germline V and J ends were trimmed by 5 bases and 6 bases, with 14 bases remaining between them. The sample is drawn from a study of T-cell reconstitution after alpha-beta-depleted transplantation in children. The sample in question was PBMCs, obtained from the stem cell graft. The TCR comes from a human donor who donated a stem cell graft to a child with Fanconi anemia. The V call is TRBV12-3 or TRBV12-4, the J call TRBJ1-5; weak D call: TRBD1 (5 bases). CDR3 residues: CASSRASGLQPQHF. The CDR3, as DNA: TGTGCCAGCAGTCGGGCTTCGGGGCTTCAGCCCCAGCATTTT.